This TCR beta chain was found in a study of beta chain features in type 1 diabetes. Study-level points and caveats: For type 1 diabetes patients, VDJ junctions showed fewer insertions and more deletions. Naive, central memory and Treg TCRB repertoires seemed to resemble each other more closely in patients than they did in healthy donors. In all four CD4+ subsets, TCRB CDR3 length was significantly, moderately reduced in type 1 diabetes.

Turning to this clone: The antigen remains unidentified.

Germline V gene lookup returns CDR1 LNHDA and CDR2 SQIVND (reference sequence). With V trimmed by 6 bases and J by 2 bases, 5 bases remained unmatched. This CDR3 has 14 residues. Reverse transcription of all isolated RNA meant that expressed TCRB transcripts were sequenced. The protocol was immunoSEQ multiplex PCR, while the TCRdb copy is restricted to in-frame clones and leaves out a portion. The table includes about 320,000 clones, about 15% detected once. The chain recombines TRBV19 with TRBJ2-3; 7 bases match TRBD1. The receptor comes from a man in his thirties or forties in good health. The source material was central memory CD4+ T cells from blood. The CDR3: CASRTTGVTDTQYF. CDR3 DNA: TGTGCCAGTAGGACAACAGGGGTCACAGATACGCAGTATTTT.